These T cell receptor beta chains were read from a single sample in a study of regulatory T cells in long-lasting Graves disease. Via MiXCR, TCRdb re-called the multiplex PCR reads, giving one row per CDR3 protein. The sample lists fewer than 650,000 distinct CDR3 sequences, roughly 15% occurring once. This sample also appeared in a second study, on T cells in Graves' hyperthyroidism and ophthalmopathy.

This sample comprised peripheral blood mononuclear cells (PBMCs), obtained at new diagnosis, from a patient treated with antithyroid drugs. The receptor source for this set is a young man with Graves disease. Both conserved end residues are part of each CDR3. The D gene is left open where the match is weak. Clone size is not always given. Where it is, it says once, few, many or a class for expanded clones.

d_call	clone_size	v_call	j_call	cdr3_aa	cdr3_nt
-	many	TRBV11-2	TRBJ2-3	CASSLGTGLRTDTQYF	TGTGCCAGCAGCTTAGGTACCGGGCTCCGCACAGATACGCAGTATTTT
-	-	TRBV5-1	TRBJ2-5	CASSPMLSRQETQYF	TGCGCCAGCAGCCCCATGCTATCCCGTCAAGAGACCCAGTACTTC
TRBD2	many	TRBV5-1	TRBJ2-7	CASSLVGLADYEQYF	TGCGCCAGCAGCTTGGTGGGACTAGCGGATTACGAGCAGTACTTC
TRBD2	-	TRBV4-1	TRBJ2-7	CASRPGTSGKQYF	TGCGCCAGCAGGCCCGGGACTAGCGGGAAGCAGTACTTC
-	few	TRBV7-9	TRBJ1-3	CASSLAPGPSGNTIYF	TGTGCCAGCAGCTTAGCCCCAGGGCCTTCTGGAAACACCATATATTTT
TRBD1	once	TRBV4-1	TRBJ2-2	CASSRLDRGNTGELFF	TGCGCCAGCAGCCGGTTAGACAGGGGGAACACCGGGGAGCTGTTTTTT
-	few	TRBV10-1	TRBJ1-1	CASSESPGRDTEAFF	TGCGCCAGCAGTGAGTCGCCAGGGAGAGACACTGAAGCTTTCTTT
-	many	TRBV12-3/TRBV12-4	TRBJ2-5	CASSFGTGETQYF	TGTGCCAGCAGCTTCGGGACGGGGGAGACCCAGTACTTC
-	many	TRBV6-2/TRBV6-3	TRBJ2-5	CASRTTGGSETQYF	TGTGCCAGCAGAACGACGGGGGGCTCGGAGACCCAGTACTTC
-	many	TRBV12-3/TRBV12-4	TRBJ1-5	CASSTGSGQPQHF	TGTGCCAGCAGTACAGGGTCGGGGCAGCCCCAGCATTTT
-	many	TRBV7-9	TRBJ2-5	CASASLQVDQETQYF	TGTGCCAGCGCTTCCTTACAGGTCGACCAAGAGACCCAGTACTTC
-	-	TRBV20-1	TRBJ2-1	CSARGGGGQGRNEQFF	TGCAGTGCTAGAGGCGGGGGGGGACAGGGGCGGAATGAGCAGTTCTTC
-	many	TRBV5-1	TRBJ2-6	CASSFPSPGANVLTF	TGCGCCAGCAGCTTCCCCAGTCCAGGGGCCAACGTCCTGACTTTC
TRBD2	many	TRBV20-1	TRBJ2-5	CSALGTSGSGETQYF	TGCAGTGCTTTGGGGACTAGCGGGAGTGGGGAGACCCAGTACTTC
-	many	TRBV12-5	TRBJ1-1	CASGLHTGSEAFF	TGTGCTAGTGGTTTGCATACAGGTTCTGAAGCTTTCTTT
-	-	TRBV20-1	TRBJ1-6	CSARETYRAGNSPLHF	TGCAGTGCTAGAGAAACCTACAGGGCTGGGAATTCACCCCTCCACTTT
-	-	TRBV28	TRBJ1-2	CASSLSGQGLGGYTF	TGTGCCAGCAGTTTGTCCGGGCAGGGGCTCGGAGGCTACACCTTC
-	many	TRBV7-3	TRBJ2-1	CASSTSSYNEQFF	TGTGCCAGCAGCACGAGCTCCTACAATGAGCAGTTCTTC
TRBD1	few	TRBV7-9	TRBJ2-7	CASSIGQGALYEQYF	TGTGCCAGCAGCATCGGACAGGGGGCTCTCTACGAGCAGTACTTC
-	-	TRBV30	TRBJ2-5	CAWSVSGGGETQYF	TGTGCCTGGAGTGTATCGGGCGGCGGTGAGACCCAGTACTTC
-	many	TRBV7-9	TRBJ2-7	CASSLAASPLHEQYF	TGTGCCAGCAGCTTAGCGGCTAGCCCACTCCACGAGCAGTACTTC
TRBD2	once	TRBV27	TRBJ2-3	CASSPTRTSGIGDTQYF	TGTGCCAGCAGTCCGACTCGGACTAGCGGGATCGGTGATACGCAGTATTTT
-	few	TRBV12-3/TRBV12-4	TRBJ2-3	CASSLGGAATDTQYF	TGTGCCAGCAGTTTAGGCGGCGCCGCCACAGATACGCAGTATTTT
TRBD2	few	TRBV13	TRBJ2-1	CASSRRGLAGADEQFF	TGTGCCAGCAGCCGTAGGGGACTAGCGGGAGCTGATGAGCAGTTCTTC
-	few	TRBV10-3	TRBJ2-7	CAIRLTDYEQYF	TGTGCCATCCGATTGACTGACTACGAGCAGTACTTC
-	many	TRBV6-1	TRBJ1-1	CASGEQLMNTEAFF	TGTGCTTCGGGAGAGCAACTTATGAACACTGAAGCTTTCTTT
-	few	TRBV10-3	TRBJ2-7	CAISESGVRSPPSSYEQYF	TGTGCCATCAGTGAGTCTGGGGTTCGGAGTCCCCCCTCATCCTACGAGCAGTACTTC
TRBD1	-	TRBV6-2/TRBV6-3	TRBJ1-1	CASSYSTGATEAFF	TGTGCCAGCAGTTACTCAACAGGGGCCACTGAAGCTTTCTTT
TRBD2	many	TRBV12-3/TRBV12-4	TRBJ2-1	CASSLGSGSNEQFF	TGTGCCAGCAGTTTGGGTAGCGGGAGTAATGAGCAGTTCTTC
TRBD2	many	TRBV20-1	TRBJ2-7	CSAAPAGGAYEQYF	TGCAGTGCTGCCCCTGCGGGAGGGGCCTACGAGCAGTACTTC
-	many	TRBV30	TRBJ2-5	CAWTRSQETQYF	TGTGCCTGGACAAGGAGCCAAGAGACCCAGTACTTC
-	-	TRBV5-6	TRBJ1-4	CASSRGRQGGEKLFF	TGTGCCAGCAGCCGAGGTAGGCAGGGTGGAGAAAAACTGTTTTTT
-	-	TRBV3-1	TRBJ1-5	CASSQEANQPQHF	TGTGCCAGCAGCCAAGAGGCGAATCAGCCCCAGCATTTT
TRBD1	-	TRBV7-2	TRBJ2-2	CASSNERWGQGRTNTGELFF	TGTGCCAGCAGCAATGAGCGCTGGGGACAGGGGCGCACGAACACCGGGGAGCTGTTTTTT
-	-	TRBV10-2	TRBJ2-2	CASRTGHPNTGELFF	TGCGCCAGCAGGACGGGACACCCTAACACCGGGGAGCTGTTTTTT
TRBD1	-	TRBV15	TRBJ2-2	CATARERTGSTGELFF	TGTGCCACCGCCAGGGAGCGGACAGGGTCCACCGGGGAGCTGTTTTTT
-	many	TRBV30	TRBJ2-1	CAWSVGVGVHNEQFF	TGTGCCTGGAGTGTAGGGGTGGGGGTACACAATGAGCAGTTCTTC
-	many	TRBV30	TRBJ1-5	CAWSVGSGANQPQHF	TGTGCCTGGAGTGTCGGGTCAGGGGCAAATCAGCCCCAGCATTTT
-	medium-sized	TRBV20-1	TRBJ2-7	CSARDISAAQSEQYF	TGCAGTGCTAGAGATATTTCAGCGGCTCAGTCCGAGCAGTACTTC
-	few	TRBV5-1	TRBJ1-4	CASSWRGAANEKLFF	TGTGCCAGCAGCTGGCGGGGTGCGGCTAATGAAAAACTGTTTTTT
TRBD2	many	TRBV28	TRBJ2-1	CASSLRAGGPFGNEQFF	TGTGCCAGCAGTTTGCGGGCGGGAGGGCCCTTTGGTAATGAGCAGTTCTTC
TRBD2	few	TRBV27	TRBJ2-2	CASNPVTSGPLFTGELFF	TGTGCCAGCAATCCGGTGACTAGCGGCCCCCTGTTCACCGGGGAGCTGTTTTTT
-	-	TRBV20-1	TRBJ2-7	CSARDLQEKYEQYF	TGCAGTGCTAGAGACCTACAGGAGAAGTACGAGCAGTACTTC
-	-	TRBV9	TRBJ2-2	CASSVSSGTGELFF	TGTGCCAGCAGCGTATCCTCCGGCACCGGGGAGCTGTTTTTT
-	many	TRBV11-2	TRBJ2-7	CASSLRFGPASEQYF	TGTGCCAGCAGCTTGCGTTTTGGGCCAGCGAGCGAGCAGTACTTC
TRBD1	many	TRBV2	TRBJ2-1	CASSGTGGLSNEQFF	TGTGCCAGCAGTGGGACAGGGGGCCTTTCGAATGAGCAGTTCTTC
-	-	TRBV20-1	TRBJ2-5	CSARDADSSQETQYF	TGCAGTGCTAGAGATGCGGACAGCTCCCAAGAGACCCAGTACTTC
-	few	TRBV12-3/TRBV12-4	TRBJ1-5	CASSLHRNQPQHF	TGTGCCAGCAGTTTACACAGGAATCAGCCCCAGCATTTT
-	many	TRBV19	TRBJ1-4	CASTSAESNEKLFF	TGTGCCAGCACCTCCGCCGAAAGTAATGAAAAACTGTTTTTT
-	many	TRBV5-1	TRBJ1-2	CASSLGGSGYGYTF	TGCGCCAGCAGCTTGGGAGGGTCGGGCTATGGCTACACCTTC
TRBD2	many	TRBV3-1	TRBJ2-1	CASSQGGTSRNNEQFF	TGTGCCAGCAGCCAGGGTGGGACTAGCAGGAACAATGAGCAGTTCTTC
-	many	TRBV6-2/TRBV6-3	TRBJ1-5	CASSEAARNQPQHF	TGTGCCAGCAGTGAAGCCGCGCGCAATCAGCCCCAGCATTTT
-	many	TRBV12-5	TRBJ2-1	CASGSGDTDNEQFF	TGTGCTAGTGGTTCCGGCGACACGGACAATGAGCAGTTCTTC